A selection of T cell receptor beta chains follows, all from one sample in a study of T cells expressing NK-cell markers. TCRdb reprocessed the 5' RACE reads and keeps a single row for each CDR3 protein, giving no DNA. This repertoire includes some 440,000 distinct CDR3 sequences. Specimen: blood T cells: a sorted CD56 or NKG2C T cell subset, CD4+ or CD8+ T cells, or bulk PBMC T cells (not recorded which). The receptors originated from a woman in her forties or fifties in good health. CDR3s include the opening cysteine and the closing phenylalanine or tryptophan.

v_gene	j_gene	CDR3aa
TRBV6-5	TRBJ2-2	CASRFETSGRTNTGELFF
TRBV19	TRBJ2-7	CASSHSTKQYF
TRBV7-6	TRBJ1-4	CASSPAYLDREKGKLFF
TRBV12-3/TRBV12-4	TRBJ2-7	CASSFREYEQYF
TRBV3-1	TRBJ1-4	CASSRGRDRTNEKLFF
TRBV20-1	TRBJ1-5	CSVGRVSNQPQHF
TRBV6-6	TRBJ2-3	CASSPVGGSTDTQYF
TRBV3-1	TRBJ2-4	CASSQEDQGYIQYF
TRBV4-1	TRBJ1-4	CASSRGQGEKLFF
TRBV29-1	TRBJ1-1	CSVWPRVTEAFF
TRBV4-2	TRBJ2-2	CASAPRSGINTGELFF
TRBV7-9	TRBJ2-7	CASSFGRFPYEQYF
TRBV20-1	TRBJ1-1	CSAREAPHPLNTEAFF
TRBV24-1	TRBJ2-7	CATPKGHYEQYF
TRBV12-3/TRBV12-4	TRBJ1-2	CASTLQTSYGYTF
TRBV10-2	TRBJ2-5	CASPVGQIGSETQYF
TRBV29-1	TRBJ1-2	CSGQGSNYGYTF
TRBV3-1	TRBJ1-3	CASENGNSGNTIYF
TRBV20-1	TRBJ2-1	CSASLDAYNEQFF
TRBV20-1	TRBJ2-3	CSANPAQRRGQYF
TRBV12-3/TRBV12-4	TRBJ2-5	CASRKDRGQETQYF
TRBV10-3	TRBJ2-2	CAISDPGQANTGELFF
TRBV19	TRBJ2-1	CASSIEVSSNEQFF
TRBV7-2	TRBJ2-3	CASSSTRARKGTDTQYF
TRBV14	TRBJ2-1	CASSQRTGVKGTEQFF
TRBV4-1	TRBJ2-5	CASSQRGTTEETQYF
TRBV7-9	TRBJ2-5	CASSHGTSGDRETQYF
TRBV18	TRBJ2-1	CASSTRGVLYNEQFF
TRBV28	TRBJ1-1	CASTLRRDSSSEAFF
TRBV5-1	TRBJ2-5	CASSFRQGRQETQYF
TRBV25-1	TRBJ1-2	CASSEQQGGGRYGYTF
TRBV5-1	TRBJ1-6	CASSLVGGNNSPLHF